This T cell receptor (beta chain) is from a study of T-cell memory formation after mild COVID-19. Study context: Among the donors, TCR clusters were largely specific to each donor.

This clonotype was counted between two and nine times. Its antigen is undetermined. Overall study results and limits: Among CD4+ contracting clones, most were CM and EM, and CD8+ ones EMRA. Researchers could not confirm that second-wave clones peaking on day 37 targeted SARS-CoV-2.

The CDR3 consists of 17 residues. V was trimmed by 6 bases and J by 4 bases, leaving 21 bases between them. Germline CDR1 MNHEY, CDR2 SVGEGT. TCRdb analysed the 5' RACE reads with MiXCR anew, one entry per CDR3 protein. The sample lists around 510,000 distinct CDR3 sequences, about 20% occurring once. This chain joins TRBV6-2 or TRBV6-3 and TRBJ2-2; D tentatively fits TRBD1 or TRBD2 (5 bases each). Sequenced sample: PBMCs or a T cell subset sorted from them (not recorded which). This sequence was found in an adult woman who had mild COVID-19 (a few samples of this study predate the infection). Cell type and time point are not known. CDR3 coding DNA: TGTGCCAGCAGCCCGGGACGATCTTCGGGGCGCACCGGGGAGCTGTTTTTT. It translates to CASSPGRSSGRTGELFF.